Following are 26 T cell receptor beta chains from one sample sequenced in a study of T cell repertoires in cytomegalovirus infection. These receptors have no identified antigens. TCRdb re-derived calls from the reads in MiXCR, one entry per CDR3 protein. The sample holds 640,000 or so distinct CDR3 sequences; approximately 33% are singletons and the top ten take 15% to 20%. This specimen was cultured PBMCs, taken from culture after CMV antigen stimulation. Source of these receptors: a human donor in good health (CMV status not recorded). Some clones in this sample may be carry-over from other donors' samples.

DNA of the CDR3: TGTGCCTCAGGGCGGGGAGAGACCCAGTACTTC. Translating gives CASGRGETQYF. The chain is built from TRBV6-2 or TRBV6-3 and TRBJ2-5; possible D gene TRBD2, 6 bases. The CDR3 length is 11 residues. CDR1 and CDR2 (germline): MNHEY, SVGEGT. V lost 11 bases and J 4 bases, leaving 11 bases between the germline ends.

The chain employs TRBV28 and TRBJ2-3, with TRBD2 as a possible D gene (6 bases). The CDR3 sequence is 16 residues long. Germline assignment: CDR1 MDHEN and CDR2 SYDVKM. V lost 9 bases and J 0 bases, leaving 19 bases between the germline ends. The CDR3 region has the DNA TGTGCCAGTCCACCAACGGGAGCTCCTAGCACAGATACGCAGTATTTT. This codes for CASPPTGAPSTDTQYF.

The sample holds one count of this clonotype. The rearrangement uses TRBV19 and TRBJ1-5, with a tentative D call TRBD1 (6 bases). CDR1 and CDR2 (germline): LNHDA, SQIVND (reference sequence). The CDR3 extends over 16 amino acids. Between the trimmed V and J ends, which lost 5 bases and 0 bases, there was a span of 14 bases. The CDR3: CASSRRDTNSNQPQHF. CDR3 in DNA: TGTGCCAGTAGTCGCCGGGACACAAATAGCAATCAGCCCCAGCATTTT. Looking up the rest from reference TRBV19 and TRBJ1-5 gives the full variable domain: DGGITQSPKYLFRKEGQNVTLSCEQNLNHDAMYWYRQDPGQGLRLIYYSQIVNDFQKGDIAEGYSVSREKKESFPLTVTSAQKNPTAFYLCASSRRDTNSNQPQHFGDGTRLSIL.

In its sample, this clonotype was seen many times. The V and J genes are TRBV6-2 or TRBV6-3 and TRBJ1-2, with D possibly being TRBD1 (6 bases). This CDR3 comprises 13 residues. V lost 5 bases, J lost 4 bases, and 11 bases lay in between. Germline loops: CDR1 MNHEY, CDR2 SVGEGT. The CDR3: CASSAGQTYGYTF. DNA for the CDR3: TGTGCCAGCAGTGCCGGACAGACCTATGGCTACACCTTC.

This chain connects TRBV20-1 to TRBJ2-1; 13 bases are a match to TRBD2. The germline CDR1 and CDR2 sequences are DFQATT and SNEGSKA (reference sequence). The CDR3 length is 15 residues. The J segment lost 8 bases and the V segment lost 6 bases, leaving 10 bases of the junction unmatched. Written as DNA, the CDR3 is TGCAGTGCAATAAAACTAGCGGGAGGGCCGGATGAGCAGTTCTTC. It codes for CSAIKLAGGPDEQFF.

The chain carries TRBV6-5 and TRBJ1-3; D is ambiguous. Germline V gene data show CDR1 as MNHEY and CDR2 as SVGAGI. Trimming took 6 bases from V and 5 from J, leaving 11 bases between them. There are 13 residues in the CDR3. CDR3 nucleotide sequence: TGTGCCAGCAGAGCTCTTTACCGAAACACCATATATTTT. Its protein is CASRALYRNTIYF.

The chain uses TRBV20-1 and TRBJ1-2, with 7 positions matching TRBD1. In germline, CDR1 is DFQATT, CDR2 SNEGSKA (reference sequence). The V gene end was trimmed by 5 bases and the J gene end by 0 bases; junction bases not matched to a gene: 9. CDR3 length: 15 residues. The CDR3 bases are TGCAGTGCTCTTACAGGGGAGATTACTAACTATGGCTACACCTTC. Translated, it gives CSALTGEITNYGYTF.

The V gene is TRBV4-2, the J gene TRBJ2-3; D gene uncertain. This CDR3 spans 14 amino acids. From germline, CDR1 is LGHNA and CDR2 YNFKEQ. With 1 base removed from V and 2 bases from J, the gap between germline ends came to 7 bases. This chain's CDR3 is CASSQAYSTDTQYF. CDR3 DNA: TGTGCCAGCAGCCAAGCCTACTCCACAGATACGCAGTATTTT.

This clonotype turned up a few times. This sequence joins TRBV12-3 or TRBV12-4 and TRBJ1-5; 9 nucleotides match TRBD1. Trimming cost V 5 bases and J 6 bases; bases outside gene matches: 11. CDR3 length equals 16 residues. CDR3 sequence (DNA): TGTGCCAGCAGTAAACTGGGACAGGGCCCCAGTCAGCCCCAGCATTTT. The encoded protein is CASSKLGQGPSQPQHF.

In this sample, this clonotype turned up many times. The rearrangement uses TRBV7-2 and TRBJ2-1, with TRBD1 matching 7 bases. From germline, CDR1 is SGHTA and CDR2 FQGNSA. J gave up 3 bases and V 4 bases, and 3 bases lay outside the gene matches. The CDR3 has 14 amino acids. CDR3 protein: CASSSGGIYNEQFF. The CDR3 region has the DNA TGTGCCAGCAGCTCAGGGGGTATCTACAATGAGCAGTTCTTC.

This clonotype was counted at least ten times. CDR3 sequence: CASSLAQGADTQYF. As DNA, the CDR3 is TGTGCCAGCAGCTTAGCGCAAGGCGCAGATACGCAGTATTTT. The V and J genes are TRBV7-2 and TRBJ2-3; D is unresolved. There are 14 residues in the CDR3. V was shortened by 0 bases and J by 4 bases, with 8 bases between the two germline ends. The germline gives CDR1 SGHTA, CDR2 FQGNSA.

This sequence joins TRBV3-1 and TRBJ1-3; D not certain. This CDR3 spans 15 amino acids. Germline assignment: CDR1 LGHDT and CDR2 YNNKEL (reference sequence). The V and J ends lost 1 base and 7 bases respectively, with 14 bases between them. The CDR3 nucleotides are TGTGCCAGCAGCCAAGGCCTTGGTCTGGGGAACACCATATATTTT. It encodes CASSQGLGLGNTIYF.

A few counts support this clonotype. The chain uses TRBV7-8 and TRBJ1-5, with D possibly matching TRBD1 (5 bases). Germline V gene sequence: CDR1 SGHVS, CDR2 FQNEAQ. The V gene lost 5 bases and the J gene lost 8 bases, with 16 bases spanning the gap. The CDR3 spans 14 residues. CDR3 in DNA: TGTGCCAGCAGCCCCAAACGGTGGGGGGAGCCCCAGCATTTT. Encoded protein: CASSPKRWGEPQHF. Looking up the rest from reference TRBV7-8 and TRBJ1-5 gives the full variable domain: GAGVSQSPRYKVAKRGQDVALRCDPISGHVSLFWYQQALGQGPEFLTYFQNEAQLDKSGLPSDRFFAERPEGSVSTLKIQRTQQEDSAVYLCASSPKRWGEPQHFGDGTRLSIL.

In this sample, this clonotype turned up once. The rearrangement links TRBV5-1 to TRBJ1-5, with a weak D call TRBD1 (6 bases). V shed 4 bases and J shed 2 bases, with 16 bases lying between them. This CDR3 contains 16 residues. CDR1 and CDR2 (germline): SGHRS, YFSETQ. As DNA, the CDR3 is TGCGCCAGCAGCCCGGGACACCTCACGGGCAATCAGCCCCAGCATTTT. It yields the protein CASSPGHLTGNQPQHF.

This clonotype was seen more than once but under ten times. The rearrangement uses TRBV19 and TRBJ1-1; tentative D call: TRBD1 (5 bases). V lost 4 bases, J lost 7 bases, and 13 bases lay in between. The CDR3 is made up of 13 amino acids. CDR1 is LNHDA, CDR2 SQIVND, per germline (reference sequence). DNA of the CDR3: TGTGCCAGTAGTACCGGGACGGGGGGTGAAGCTTTCTTT. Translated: CASSTGTGGEAFF.

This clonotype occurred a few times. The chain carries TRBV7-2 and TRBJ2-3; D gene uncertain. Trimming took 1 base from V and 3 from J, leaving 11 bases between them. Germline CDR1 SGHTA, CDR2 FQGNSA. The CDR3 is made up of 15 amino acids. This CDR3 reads CASSLVATETDTQYF. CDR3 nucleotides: TGTGCCAGCAGCTTAGTTGCAACCGAAACAGATACGCAGTATTTT.

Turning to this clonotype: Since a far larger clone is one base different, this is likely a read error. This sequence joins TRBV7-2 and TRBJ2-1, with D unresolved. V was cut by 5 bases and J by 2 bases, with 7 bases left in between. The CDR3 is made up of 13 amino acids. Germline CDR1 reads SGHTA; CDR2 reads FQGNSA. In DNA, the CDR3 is TGTGCCAGCAGCCCGAGCACCTACAATGAGCAGTTCTTC. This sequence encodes CASSPSTYNEQFF.

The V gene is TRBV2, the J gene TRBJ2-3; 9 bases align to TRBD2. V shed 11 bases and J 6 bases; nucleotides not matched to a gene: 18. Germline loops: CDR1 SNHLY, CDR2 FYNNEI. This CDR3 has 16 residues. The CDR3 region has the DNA TGTGCCGACGGGGGGTTAGCGGGGGCCCTGAGGGATACGCAGTATTTT. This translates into CADGGLAGALRDTQYF.

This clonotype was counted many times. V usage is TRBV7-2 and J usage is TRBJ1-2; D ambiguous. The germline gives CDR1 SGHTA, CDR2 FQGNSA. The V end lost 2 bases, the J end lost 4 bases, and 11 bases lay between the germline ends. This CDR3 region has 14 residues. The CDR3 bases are TGTGCCAGCAGCTTAACAAGCCGAGTCTATGGCTACACCTTC. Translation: CASSLTSRVYGYTF.

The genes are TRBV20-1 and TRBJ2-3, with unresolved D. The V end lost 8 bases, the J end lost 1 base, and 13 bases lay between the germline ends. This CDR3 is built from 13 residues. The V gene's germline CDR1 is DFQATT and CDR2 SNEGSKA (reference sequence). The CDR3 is CSPRALRTDTQYF. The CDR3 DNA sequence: TGCAGTCCCCGCGCATTGCGCACAGATACGCAGTATTTT.

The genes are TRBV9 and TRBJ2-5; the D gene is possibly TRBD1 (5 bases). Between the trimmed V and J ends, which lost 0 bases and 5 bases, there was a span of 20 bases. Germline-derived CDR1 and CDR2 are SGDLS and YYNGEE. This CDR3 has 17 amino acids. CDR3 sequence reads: CASSVGQGWNSPETQYF. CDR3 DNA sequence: TGTGCCAGCAGCGTAGGGCAGGGTTGGAACTCCCCGGAGACCCAGTACTTC.

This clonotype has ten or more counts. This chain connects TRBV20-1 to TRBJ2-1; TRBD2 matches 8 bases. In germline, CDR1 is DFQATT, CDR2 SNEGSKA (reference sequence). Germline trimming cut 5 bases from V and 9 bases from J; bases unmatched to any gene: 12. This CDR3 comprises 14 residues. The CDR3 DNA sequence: TGCAGTGCTTACCCCGGGACTAGGAACTCTGAGCAGTTCTTC. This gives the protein CSAYPGTRNSEQFF.

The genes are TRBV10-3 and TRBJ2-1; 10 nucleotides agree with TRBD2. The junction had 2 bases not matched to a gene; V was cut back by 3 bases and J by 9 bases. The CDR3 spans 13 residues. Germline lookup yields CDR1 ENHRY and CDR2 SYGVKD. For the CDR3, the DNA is TGTGCCATCAGTGACCGACTAGCGGGTGAGCAGTTCTTC. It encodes CAISDRLAGEQFF.

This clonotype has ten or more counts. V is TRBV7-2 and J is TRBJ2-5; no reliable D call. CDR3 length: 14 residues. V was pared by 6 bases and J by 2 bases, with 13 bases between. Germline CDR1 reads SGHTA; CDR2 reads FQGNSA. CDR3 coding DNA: TGTGCCAGCAGGTCCGGGCCTGGACAAGAGACCCAGTACTTC. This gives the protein CASRSGPGQETQYF.

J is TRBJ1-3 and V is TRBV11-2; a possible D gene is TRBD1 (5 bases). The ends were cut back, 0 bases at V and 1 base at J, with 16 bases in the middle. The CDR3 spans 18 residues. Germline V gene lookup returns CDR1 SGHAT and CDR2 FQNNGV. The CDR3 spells CASSLDFWGRGSGNTIYF. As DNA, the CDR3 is TGTGCCAGCAGCTTAGATTTTTGGGGCCGCGGGTCTGGAAACACCATATATTTT.

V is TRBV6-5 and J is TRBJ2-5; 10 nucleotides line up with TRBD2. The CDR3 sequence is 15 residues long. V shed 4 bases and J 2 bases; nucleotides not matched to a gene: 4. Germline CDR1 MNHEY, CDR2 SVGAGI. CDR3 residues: CASSSQLAGQETQYF. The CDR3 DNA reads TGTGCCAGCAGTTCCCAACTAGCGGGACAAGAGACCCAGTACTTC.